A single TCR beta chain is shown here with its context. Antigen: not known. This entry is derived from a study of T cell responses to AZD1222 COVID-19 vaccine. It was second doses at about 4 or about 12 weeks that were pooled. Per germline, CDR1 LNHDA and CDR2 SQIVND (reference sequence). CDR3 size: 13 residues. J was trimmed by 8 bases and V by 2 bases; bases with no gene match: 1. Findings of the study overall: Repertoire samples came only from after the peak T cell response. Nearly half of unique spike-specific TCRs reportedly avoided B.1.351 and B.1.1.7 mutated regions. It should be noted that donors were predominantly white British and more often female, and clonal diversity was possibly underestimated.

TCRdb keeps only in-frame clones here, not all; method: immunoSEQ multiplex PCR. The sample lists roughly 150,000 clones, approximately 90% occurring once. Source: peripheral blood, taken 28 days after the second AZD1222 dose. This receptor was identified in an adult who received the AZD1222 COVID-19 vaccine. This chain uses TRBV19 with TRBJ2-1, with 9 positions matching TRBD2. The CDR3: CASSITSGYEQFF. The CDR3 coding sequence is TGTGCCAGTAGTATAACTAGCGGGTATGAGCAGTTCTTC.